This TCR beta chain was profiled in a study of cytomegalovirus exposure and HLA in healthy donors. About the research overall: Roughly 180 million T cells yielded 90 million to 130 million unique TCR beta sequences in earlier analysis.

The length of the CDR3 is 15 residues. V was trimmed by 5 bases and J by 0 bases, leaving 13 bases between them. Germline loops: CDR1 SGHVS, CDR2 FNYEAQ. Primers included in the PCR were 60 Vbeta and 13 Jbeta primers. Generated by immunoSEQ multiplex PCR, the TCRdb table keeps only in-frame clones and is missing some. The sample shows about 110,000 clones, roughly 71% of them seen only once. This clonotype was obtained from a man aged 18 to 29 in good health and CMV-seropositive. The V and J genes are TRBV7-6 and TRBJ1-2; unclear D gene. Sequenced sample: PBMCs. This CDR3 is CASSPLPGPNYGYTF. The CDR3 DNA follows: TGTGCCAGCAGCCCCCTTCCAGGTCCTAACTATGGCTACACCTTC.